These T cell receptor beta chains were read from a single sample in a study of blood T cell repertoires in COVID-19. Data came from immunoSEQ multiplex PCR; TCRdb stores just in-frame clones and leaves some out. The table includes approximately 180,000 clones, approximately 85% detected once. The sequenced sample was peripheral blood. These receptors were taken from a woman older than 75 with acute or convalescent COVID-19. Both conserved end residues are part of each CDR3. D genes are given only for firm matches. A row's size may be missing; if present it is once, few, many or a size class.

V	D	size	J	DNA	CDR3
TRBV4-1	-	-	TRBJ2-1	TGCGCCAGCAGCCAAGATAGGGCAGGGATCTACAATGAGCAGTTCTTC	CASSQDRAGIYNEQFF
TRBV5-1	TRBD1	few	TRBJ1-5	TGCGCCAGCAGCTTAACAGGGGGTAATCAGCCCCAGCATTTT	CASSLTGGNQPQHF
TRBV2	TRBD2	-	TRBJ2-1	TGTGCCAGCAGTATAATAGCGGGAGGGCGTGAGCAGTTCTTC	CASSIIAGGREQFF
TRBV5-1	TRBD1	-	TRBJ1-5	TGCGCCAGCAGCTCGGGACAGGAGAATCAGCCCCAGCATTTT	CASSSGQENQPQHF
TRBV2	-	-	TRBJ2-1	TGTGCCAGCAGCGCCCTTGGACAGTTTGTATCCTACAATGAGCAGTTCTTC	CASSALGQFVSYNEQFF
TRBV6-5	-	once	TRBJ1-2	TGTGCCAGCTCGGGACATAACTATGGCTACACCTTC	CASSGHNYGYTF
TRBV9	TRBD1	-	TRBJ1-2	TGTGCCAGCAACCGACCCGGGACAGACTATGGCTACACCTTC	CASNRPGTDYGYTF
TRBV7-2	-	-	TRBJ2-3	TGTGCCAGCAGCCCCCGTGGCGGGGATCCGCAGTATTTT	CASSPRGGDPQYF
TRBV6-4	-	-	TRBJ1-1	TGTGCCAGCAGTGACTCGGGGGCAAGAGTTGTTTTCTTT	CASSDSGARVVFF
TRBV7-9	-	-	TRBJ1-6	TGTGCCAGCAGCTTAGTAGCCTATAATTCACCCCTCCACTTT	CASSLVAYNSPLHF
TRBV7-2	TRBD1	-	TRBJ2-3	TGTGCCAGCAGCGTACGGGACAGATCCACAGATACGCAGTATTTT	CASSVRDRSTDTQYF
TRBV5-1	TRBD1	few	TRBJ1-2	TGCGCCAGCAGCCTGGAGGGACAGGGGGGCCCTGTTAACTATGGCTACACCTTC	CASSLEGQGGPVNYGYTF
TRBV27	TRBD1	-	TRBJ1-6	TGTGCCAGCAGCCCGGGACAGGGGGCTTCACCCCTCCACTTT	CASSPGQGASPLHF
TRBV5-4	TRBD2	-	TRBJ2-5	TGTGCCAGCAGCAAGAATAGCGGGCTTAATCAAGAGACCCAGTACTTC	CASSKNSGLNQETQYF
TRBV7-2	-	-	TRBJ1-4	TGTGCCAGCAGCACGGGGGGGAATGAAAAACTGTTTTTT	CASSTGGNEKLFF
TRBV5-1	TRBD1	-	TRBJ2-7	TGCGCCAGCAGCCACGGACAGGTATCAAGTTACGAGCAGTACTTC	CASSHGQVSSYEQYF
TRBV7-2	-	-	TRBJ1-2	TGTGCCAGCTGTCAGGAGGGCTCTTGGTATGGCTACACCTTC	CASCQEGSWYGYTF
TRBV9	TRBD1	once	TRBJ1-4	TGTGCCAGCAGCGGGGGCCCGGGACAGGCTAATGAAAAACTGTTTTTT	CASSGGPGQANEKLFF
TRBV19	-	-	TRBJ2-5	TGTGCCACCCGGACCGGGGGTCTCCCCGAGACCCAGTACTTC	CATRTGGLPETQYF
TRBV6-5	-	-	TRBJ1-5	TGTGCCAGCAGCGCTACAGAGACCCGCAATCAGCCCCAGCATTTT	CASSATETRNQPQHF
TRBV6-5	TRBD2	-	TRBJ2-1	TGTGCCAGCAGTAAGACTAGCGGGGGCCTAAAACAGTTCTTC	CASSKTSGGLKQFF
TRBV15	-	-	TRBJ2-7	TGTGCCACCAGCGGAATGGACAGCAGCTCCTACGAGCAGTACTTC	CATSGMDSSSYEQYF
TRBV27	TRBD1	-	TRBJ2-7	TGTGCCAGCAGTTTCCTTCGGACAGGGGGAATGGGGACCTACGAGCAGTACTTC	CASSFLRTGGMGTYEQYF
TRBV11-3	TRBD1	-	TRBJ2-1	TGTGCCAGCAGCTTAGGGACAGGGGCCCAAAACGAGCAGTTCTTC	CASSLGTGAQNEQFF
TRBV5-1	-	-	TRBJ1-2	TGCGCCAGCAGCTTGCGGAGGAACTATGGCTACACCTTC	CASSLRRNYGYTF
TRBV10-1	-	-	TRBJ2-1	TGCGCCAGCATGGAGGGGTCTAGCGCTCCCTACAATGAGCAGTTCTTC	CASMEGSSAPYNEQFF
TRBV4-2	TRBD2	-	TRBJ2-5	TGTGCCAGCAGCACATCCGGGACTAGCGGGGGGGGAGGCCAAGAGACCCAGTACTTC	CASSTSGTSGGGGQETQYF
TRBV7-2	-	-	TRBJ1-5	TGTGCCAGCAGCCCAGGGGATCAGCCCCAGCATTTT	CASSPGDQPQHF
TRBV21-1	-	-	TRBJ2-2	TGTGCCAGCAGCAATCGTCGCCCTCAGGAGGGGCTGGCCGGGGAGCTGTTTTTT	CASSNRRPQEGLAGELFF
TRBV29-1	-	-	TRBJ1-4	TGCAGCGGGTGGGAAGGAGGTGAAAAACTGTTTTTT	CSGWEGGEKLFF
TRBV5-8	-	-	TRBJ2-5	TGTGCCAGCAGCTTGGAGGGGGTCAGCGCCCTGGGGGAGACCCAGTACTTC	CASSLEGVSALGETQYF
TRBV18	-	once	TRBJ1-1	TGTGCCAGCTCACCACTGGGGCGTCAGAACACTGAAGCTTTCTTT	CASSPLGRQNTEAFF
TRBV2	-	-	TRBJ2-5	TGTGCCAGCACCCTGGGACCCGGACAGCAAGAGACCCAGTACTTC	CASTLGPGQQETQYF
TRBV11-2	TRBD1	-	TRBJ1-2	TGTGCCAGCAGGCCTTACAGGGGGCAACAGGGAGGCTACACCTTC	CASRPYRGQQGGYTF
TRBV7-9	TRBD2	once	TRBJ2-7	TGTGCCAGCAGCTTAGAGGGTGGAGCGGGAGGTGTGTACGAGCAGTACTTC	CASSLEGGAGGVYEQYF
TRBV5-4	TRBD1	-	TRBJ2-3	TGTGCCAGCAGGATGGACAGGGACGCGGCAGATACGCAGTATTTT	CASRMDRDAADTQYF
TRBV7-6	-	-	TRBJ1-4	TGTGCCAGCAGCCCACAGACGGCGCCTAATGAAAAACTGTTTTTT	CASSPQTAPNEKLFF
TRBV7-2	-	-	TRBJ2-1	TGTGCCAGCAGCTTAGAAGGGACTCTACCCTACAATGAGCAGTTCTTC	CASSLEGTLPYNEQFF
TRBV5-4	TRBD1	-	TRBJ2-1	TGTGCCAGCAGCTTCAGACAGGACAGGGTCAATGAGCAGTTCTTC	CASSFRQDRVNEQFF
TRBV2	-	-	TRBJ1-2	TGTGCCAGCGGGCAGGGTGGCTACACCTTC	CASGQGGYTF
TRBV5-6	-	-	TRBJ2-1	TGTGCCAGCAGCCGGATAGCGGTCTACAATGAGCAGTTCTTC	CASSRIAVYNEQFF
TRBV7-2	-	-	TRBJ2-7	TGTGCCAGCAGCCCCTCGGGGACAAACTACGAGCAGTACTTC	CASSPSGTNYEQYF
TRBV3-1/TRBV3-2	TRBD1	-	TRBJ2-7	TGTGCCAGCAGCCAAGATTACACAGGGGCCTACGAGCAGTACTTC	CASSQDYTGAYEQYF
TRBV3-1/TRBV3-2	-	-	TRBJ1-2	TGTGCCAGCAGCCTCGGACAGATAGTTAACTATGGCTACACCTTC	CASSLGQIVNYGYTF
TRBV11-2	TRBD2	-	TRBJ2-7	TGTGCCAGCAGCCGCCCTAGGGAGGGAACCTACGAGCAGTACTTC	CASSRPREGTYEQYF
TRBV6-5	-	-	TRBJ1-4	TGTGCCAGCAGTCGCTCGACAGTTAGGTACGAAAAACTGTTTTTT	CASSRSTVRYEKLFF
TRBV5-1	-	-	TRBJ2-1	TGCGCCAGCAGCTTGGACTTGGGCGCCAATGAGCAGTTCTTC	CASSLDLGANEQFF
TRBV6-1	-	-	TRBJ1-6	TGTGCCAGCAGTGAAGCGCGTAGTAGAAATTCACCCCTCCACTTT	CASSEARSRNSPLHF
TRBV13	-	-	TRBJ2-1	TGTGCCAGCAGCCCGGGACTTGGGCCCCATGAGCAGTTCTTC	CASSPGLGPHEQFF
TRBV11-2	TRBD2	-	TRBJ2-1	TGTGCCAGCAGTTACCCGGGACTAGCGTTAAAGGCCGATGAGCAGTTCTTC	CASSYPGLALKADEQFF
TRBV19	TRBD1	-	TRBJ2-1	TGTGCCAGTAGGCTGACAGGGGGCAATGAGCAGTTCTTC	CASRLTGGNEQFF
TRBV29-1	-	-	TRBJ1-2	TGCAGCGTTGCGAGTGGCTACACCTTC	CSVASGYTF
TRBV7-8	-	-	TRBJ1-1	TGTGCCAGCATGCCGCGGGGCACTGAAGCTTTCTTT	CASMPRGTEAFF
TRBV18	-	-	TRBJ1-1	TGTGCCAGCTCACCCCCCGGGATGACGAACACTGAAGCTTTCTTT	CASSPPGMTNTEAFF
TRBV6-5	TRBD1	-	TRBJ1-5	TGTGCCAGCAGGCCCGACAGGGGATCGGGTCAGCCCCAGCATTTT	CASRPDRGSGQPQHF